The 20 T cell receptor beta chains reported below all come from one sample, sequenced in a study of technical replicates of blood from a few donors. The table came from immunoSEQ multiplex PCR; TCRdb's copy has only in-frame clones and leaves some out. The sample holds 60,000 to 90,000 clones, more than 85% seen once. Sample: T cells isolated from PBMCs. The receptor set was obtained from a human donor in good health.

The V call is TRBV25-1, the J call TRBJ2-1, with 14 bases that match TRBD2. The CDR3 has 17 residues. V gave up 8 bases and J gave up 2 bases; unmatched junction bases: 8. Per the germline V gene, CDR1 is MGHDK and CDR2 is SYGVNS. The CDR3 here is CASAGTSGRDPYNEQFF. The CDR3 DNA reads as TGTGCCAGCGCCGGGACTAGCGGGAGAGACCCCTACAATGAGCAGTTCTTC.

This rearrangement joins TRBV13 to TRBJ2-3; 11 bases align to TRBD1. The junction had 12 bases not matched to a gene; V was cut back by 4 bases and J by 0 bases. The germline V gene has CDR1 PRHDT and CDR2 FYEKMQ (reference sequence). The CDR3 is 19 amino acids. CDR3 amino acids: CASSSLRTGGIASTDTQYF. The CDR3 nucleotides read TGTGCCAGCAGCTCCCTCCGGACAGGGGGCATCGCTAGCACAGATACGCAGTATTTT.

The chain couples TRBV14 to TRBJ2-7; possibly TRBD1 for D (6 bases). The CDR3 has 18 residues. The V end lost 0 bases, the J end lost 5 bases, and 23 bases lay between the germline ends. CDR1 and CDR2 from the germline V gene are SGHDN and FVKESK. CDR3 sequence reads: CASSQEWVRAGAPHEQYF. CDR3 DNA: TGTGCCAGCAGCCAAGAATGGGTTCGGGCAGGGGCGCCCCACGAGCAGTACTTC. Based on the CDR3 plus reference TRBV14 and TRBJ2-7, the full variable domain is EAGVTQFPSHSVIEKGQTVTLRCDPISGHDNLYWYRRVMGKEIKFLLHFVKESKQDESGMPNNRFLAERTGGTYSTLKVQPAELEDSGVYFCASSQEWVRAGAPHEQYFGPGTRLTVT.

The chain couples TRBV9 to TRBJ2-3; D ambiguous. The CDR3 is made up of 15 amino acids. Germline CDR1 reads SGDLS; CDR2 reads YYNGEE. With 5 bases removed from V and 0 bases from J, the gap between germline ends came to 13 bases. This CDR3 reads CASRRRRSSTDTQYF. CDR3 DNA: TGTGCCAGCAGACGTAGGCGGTCTAGCACAGATACGCAGTATTTT. The full variable domain, completed using reference TRBV9 and TRBJ2-3, is DSGVTQTPKHLITATGQRVTLRCSPRSGDLSVYWYQQSLDQGLQFLIQYYNGEERAKGNILERFSAQQFPDLHSELNLSSLELGDSALYFCASRRRRSSTDTQYFGPGTRLTVL.

The chain combines TRBV6-6 with TRBJ2-7, with D perhaps matching TRBD1 (6 bases). This CDR3 spans 15 amino acids. The V gene's germline CDR1 is MNHNY and CDR2 SVGAGI (reference sequence). Trimming took off 8 bases at V and 0 bases at J, with 17 bases between the two ends. The CDR3 loop is CASGGATGSSYEQYF. The CDR3 DNA follows: TGTGCCAGCGGGGGAGCCACAGGGAGCTCCTACGAGCAGTACTTC.

This chain joins TRBV28 and TRBJ2-3, with 12 bases identical to TRBD1. The length of the CDR3 is 18 residues. Germline CDR1 reads MDHEN; CDR2 reads SYDVKM. V lost 6 bases and J lost 5; bases outside the gene matches: 15. This CDR3 is CASSPSGTGGEAVDTQYF. DNA of the CDR3: TGTGCCAGCAGCCCGTCCGGGACAGGGGGCGAAGCTGTAGATACGCAGTATTTT.

This chain joins TRBV4-2 and TRBJ2-7; 10 nucleotides match TRBD1. The junction had 8 bases not matched to a gene; V was cut back by 4 bases and J by 5 bases. CDR1 is LGHNA, CDR2 YNFKEQ, per germline. The CDR3 runs 15 residues. CDR3 amino acids: CASSRATGGNHEQYF. CDR3 sequence (DNA): TGTGCCAGCAGCCGAGCGACAGGGGGCAACCACGAGCAGTACTTC.

In its sample, this clone was seen once. This chain connects TRBV27 to TRBJ2-3; 7 positions match TRBD2. The CDR3 is 17 residues long. J gave up 2 bases and V 5 bases, and 13 bases lay outside the gene matches. The germline V gene has CDR1 MNHEY and CDR2 SMNVEV (reference sequence). CDR3 sequence: CASSPFRDYTSTDTQYF. CDR3 in DNA: TGTGCCAGCAGTCCCTTCCGGGACTACACTTCCACAGATACGCAGTATTTT.

CDR3: CASRLEGYEQYF. Here the CDR3 DNA reads TGTGCCAGCAGACTGGAGGGGTACGAGCAGTACTTC. V usage is TRBV11-3 and J usage is TRBJ2-7; weak D call: TRBD2 (6 bases). The CDR3 is 12 amino acids. The ends were cut back, 6 bases at V and 4 bases at J, with 10 bases in the middle. From germline, CDR1 is SGHNT and CDR2 YENEEA.

The CDR3 here is CASSLDGWNNEQFF. CDR3 in DNA: TGTGCCAGCAGCTTGGACGGGTGGAACAATGAGCAGTTCTTC. This rearrangement joins TRBV5-4 to TRBJ2-1; D gene unclear. CDR3 length: 14 residues. The V gene's germline CDR1 is SGHNT and CDR2 YYREEE (reference sequence). V dropped 0 bases and J dropped 5 bases, with 9 bases sitting between them.

This chain uses TRBV19 with TRBJ1-5, with D possibly TRBD1 on 5 matching bases. This CDR3 spans 14 amino acids. Germline CDR1 and CDR2: LNHDA and SQIVND (reference sequence). Trimming pared 6 bases from V and 3 bases from J, leaving 12 bases between. In DNA, the CDR3 is TGTGCCAGTAGCCCATGGGGCGACAATCAGCCCCAGCATTTT. Its protein product is CASSPWGDNQPQHF.

CDR3 in amino acids: CASVEESGRGTEAFF. In DNA, the CDR3 is TGTGCCAGCGTTGAAGAATCAGGGCGGGGCACTGAAGCTTTCTTT. This chain uses TRBV2 with TRBJ1-1, with a possible D match to TRBD1 (5 bases). The germline CDR1 and CDR2 sequences are SNHLY and FYNNEI. The V end lost 8 bases, the J end lost 4 bases, and 20 bases lay between the germline ends. The CDR3 contains 15 residues.

The chain is built from TRBV30 and TRBJ2-1, with D tentatively TRBD1 (6 bases). This CDR3 has 13 residues. Germline CDR1 GTSNPN, CDR2 SVGIG (reference sequence). V lost 2 bases, J lost 4 bases, and 9 bases lay in between. The CDR3 DNA follows: TGTGCCTGGAGTAGGGGGATATACAATGAGCAGTTCTTC. This codes for CAWSRGIYNEQFF.

The V gene is TRBV11-3, the J gene TRBJ1-2; no firm D call. The V end was cut by 2 bases, the J end by 7 bases, with 17 bases between. This CDR3 has 15 amino acids. Germline V gene lookup returns CDR1 SGHNT and CDR2 YENEEA. DNA of the CDR3: TGTGCCAGCAGCTTAAAGTATCCCCCGGCGGCTGGCTACACCTTC. The encoded protein is CASSLKYPPAAGYTF.

This clone was detected once. The V call is TRBV5-1, the J call TRBJ1-1, with TRBD1 matching over 8 bases. Germline V gives CDR1 SGHRS, CDR2 YFSETQ. The CDR3 runs 16 residues. V shed 4 bases, J shed 4 bases, and the junction held 12 bases outside the gene matches. CDR3 residues: CASSPYLQGASTEAFF. CDR3 nucleotides: TGCGCCAGCAGCCCCTATCTCCAGGGGGCGAGCACTGAAGCTTTCTTT. The whole variable domain, remainder taken from reference TRBV5-1 and TRBJ1-1, is KAGVTQTPRYLIKTRGQQVTLSCSPISGHRSVSWYQQTPGQGLQFLFEYFSETQRNKGNFPGRFSGRQFSNSRSEMNVSTLELGDSALYLCASSPYLQGASTEAFFGQGTRLTVV.

V gene TRBV6-4 combines with J gene TRBJ2-1, with D possibly TRBD2 on 6 matching bases. Trimming took 0 bases from V and 5 from J, leaving 20 bases between them. Germline lookup yields CDR1 MRHNA and CDR2 SNTAGT. The CDR3 sequence is 18 residues long. CDR3 nucleotide sequence: TGTGCCAGCAGTGACTCGTTTTCGGTTCGGGAGTCTAACAATGAGCAGTTCTTC. This translates into CASSDSFSVRESNNEQFF.

The chain uses TRBV28 and TRBJ2-7, with 7 bases identical to TRBD1. The J segment lost 1 base and the V segment lost 7 bases, leaving 7 bases of the junction unmatched. The CDR3 consists of 14 residues. Germline CDR1 MDHEN, CDR2 SYDVKM. For the CDR3, the DNA is TGTGCCAGCACAGATGGGACAGCTTCCTACGAGCAGTACTTC. Protein sequence: CASTDGTASYEQYF. Variable domain in full (rest from reference TRBV28 and TRBJ2-7): DVKVTQSSRYLVKRTGEKVFLECVQDMDHENMFWYRQDPGLGLRLIYFSYDVKMKEKGDIPEGYSVSREKKERFSLILESASTNQTSMYLCASTDGTASYEQYFGPGTRLTVT.

The CDR3 DNA follows: TGTGCCAGCAGCGTAGGGGCGGGGGAGTACAATGAGCAGTTCTTC. Translating it yields CASSVGAGEYNEQFF. The chain links TRBV9 to TRBJ2-1; 7 bases line up with TRBD2. CDR1 and CDR2 (germline): SGDLS, YYNGEE. The CDR3 covers 15 residues. The junction had 4 bases not matched to a gene; V was cut back by 0 bases and J by 4 bases.

The J gene is TRBJ2-3, the V gene TRBV7-6; 11 bases fit TRBD2. The V and J ends lost 5 bases and 1 base, in that order; junction bases with no gene match: 5. This CDR3 comprises 16 residues. Per the germline V gene, CDR1 is SGHVS and CDR2 is FNYEAQ. In DNA, the CDR3 is TGTGCCAGCAGCAATTTAGCGGGGGGGCGCACAGATACGCAGTATTTT. Translated, it gives CASSNLAGGRTDTQYF.

The rearrangement uses TRBV4-1 and TRBJ2-7, with 9 bases fitting TRBD1. V was clipped by 7 bases and J by 5 bases; unmatched bases: 9. CDR3 length: 14 residues. The germline V gene has CDR1 MGHRA and CDR2 YSYEKL. The CDR3: CASTAGTGSHEQYF. CDR3 DNA: TGCGCCAGCACCGCCGGGACAGGGTCCCACGAGCAGTACTTC.